One and the same sample provided the 31 T cell receptor beta chains below, sequenced in a study of cytomegalovirus exposure and HLA in healthy donors. Data came from immunoSEQ multiplex PCR; TCRdb stores just in-frame clones and leaves some out. The table shows about 98,000 clones, with less than 90% occurring only once. Specimen: PBMCs. Receptors were obtained from a man in his late teens or twenties in good health and CMV-seropositive.

This clone was detected once. V gene TRBV5-3 combines with J gene TRBJ2-5; a weak D match, TRBD1 (6 bases). TRBV5-3 is known as an ORF, though its function is uncertain. V was clipped by 0 bases and J by 2 bases, with 23 bases between them. This CDR3 is 19 amino acids long. In DNA, the CDR3 is TGTGCCAGAAGCTTGGTGTGTTGGTCTTGGACAGCTCAACAAGAGACCCAGTACTTC. It specifies CARSLVCWSWTAQQETQYF.

J is TRBJ1-2 and V is TRBV7-2; D is ambiguous. Trimming cost V 5 bases and J 9 bases, with 16 bases left between them. Germline V gene data show CDR1 as SGHTA and CDR2 as FQGNSA. The length of the CDR3 is 13 residues. CDR3 sequence reads: CASSITEFISYTF. The CDR3 nucleotides are TGTGCCAGCAGCATCACAGAGTTCATAAGCTACACCTTC.

The genes are TRBV7-9 and TRBJ2-7, with 7 bases matching TRBD2. The CDR3 covers 14 residues. Per germline, CDR1 SEHNR and CDR2 FQNEAQ (reference sequence). V trimming: 5 bases; J trimming: 4 bases; junction bases outside the gene matches: 8. CDR3 region: CASSDAGVRYEQYF. The CDR3 DNA is TGTGCCAGCAGCGACGCGGGAGTCAGATACGAGCAGTACTTC.

This rearrangement joins TRBV7-9 to TRBJ1-2; no firm D call. Germline lookup yields CDR1 SEHNR and CDR2 FQNEAQ (reference sequence). V was shortened by 0 bases and J by 3 bases, with 17 bases between the two germline ends. The CDR3 contains 17 residues. The CDR3 DNA reads as TGTGCCAGCAGCTTAGCTGGTAGCGGTGTTTCGGACTATGGCTACACCTTC. Translating gives CASSLAGSGVSDYGYTF.

The rearrangement uses TRBV7-3 and TRBJ2-3; no definite D call. The V gene lost 4 bases and the J gene lost 4 bases, with 9 bases spanning the gap. Germline CDR1 and CDR2: SGHTA and FQGTGA. This CDR3 region has 13 residues. The CDR3 region has the DNA TGTGCCAGCAGCTCACGACATGCAGATACGCAGTATTTT. As protein: CASSSRHADTQYF.

The chain couples TRBV2 to TRBJ2-3; a weak D match, TRBD2 (5 bases). The CDR3 length is 13 residues. V lost 4 bases and J lost 5, with 10 bases in between. Germline V gives CDR1 SNHLY, CDR2 FYNNEI. This CDR3 reads CASSVVAGDTQYF. The CDR3 DNA is TGTGCCAGCAGTGTGGTGGCGGGAGATACGCAGTATTTT.

The V gene is TRBV6-5, the J gene TRBJ2-3; 8 nucleotides match TRBD1. The germline CDR1 and CDR2 sequences are MNHEY and SVGAGI. The CDR3 contains 15 residues. The V segment lost 6 bases and the J segment 2 bases; nucleotides outside the gene matches: 7. DNA for the CDR3: TGTGCCAGCAGACCTCCGGGACAGGACACAGATACGCAGTATTTT. It is translated as CASRPPGQDTDTQYF.

This clone was counted a single time. This chain uses TRBV5-6 with TRBJ2-1, with TRBD2 matching 12 bases. Germline V gene sequence: CDR1 SGHDT, CDR2 YYEEEE. CDR3 length equals 17 residues. The V and J ends lost 2 bases and 4 bases, in that order; junction bases with no gene match: 7. The CDR3 sequence: CASSLGLAGNSYNEQFF. CDR3 coding DNA: TGTGCCAGCAGCTTAGGACTAGCGGGGAACTCGTACAATGAGCAGTTCTTC.

J is TRBJ2-2 and V is TRBV6-1; no clear D. This CDR3 is 14 amino acids long. V was trimmed by 2 bases and J by 4 bases, leaving 8 bases between them. Germline CDR1 and CDR2: MNHNS and SASEGT. DNA for the CDR3: TGTGCCAGCAGTGAATTATCCCTCACCGGGGAGCTGTTTTTT. Translated: CASSELSLTGELFF.

The genes are TRBV28 and TRBJ1-1, with 12 nucleotides matching TRBD1. Trimming at V came to 3 bases and at J to 4 bases, leaving 6 bases not matched to a gene. The CDR3 consists of 16 residues. The germline gives CDR1 MDHEN, CDR2 SYDVKM. The CDR3 DNA reads TGTGCCAGCAGTTTGGGGGGACAGGGGGCGAGCACTGAAGCTTTCTTT. It codes for CASSLGGQGASTEAFF.

The V and J genes are TRBV6-5 and TRBJ2-2; D perhaps matches TRBD2 (6 bases). CDR3 size: 14 residues. Trimming removed 0 bases at V and 5 bases at J, with 7 bases between. Germline V gives CDR1 MNHEY, CDR2 SVGAGI. CDR3 protein: CASSYSRGTGELFF. The CDR3, as DNA: TGTGCCAGCAGTTACTCGCGGGGAACCGGGGAGCTGTTTTTT.

The gene calls are TRBV7-9 and TRBJ2-1; TRBD1 agrees at 7 bases. From germline, CDR1 is SEHNR and CDR2 FQNEAQ (reference sequence). Trimming removed 5 bases from V and 6 bases from J; junction bases left unmatched: 10. This CDR3 has 15 residues. The CDR3 loop is CASSLRDSNTNEQFF. The CDR3 coding sequence is TGTGCCAGCAGCCTCCGGGACAGCAATACCAATGAGCAGTTCTTC.

This chain links TRBV5-5 with TRBJ2-3; 13 bases are shared with TRBD2. V shed 1 base, J shed 3 bases, and the junction held 2 bases outside the gene matches. Germline values: CDR1 SGHKS, CDR2 YYEKEE (reference sequence). This CDR3 has 16 amino acids. The CDR3 DNA sequence: TGTGCCAGCAGCTTGACTAGCGGGGGGGCTACAGATACGCAGTATTTT. Amino acid sequence: CASSLTSGGATDTQYF.

V gene TRBV27 combines with J gene TRBJ1-5, with D hard to call. The V gene lost 3 bases and the J gene lost 0 bases, with 9 bases spanning the gap. Per the germline V gene, CDR1 is MNHEY and CDR2 is SMNVEV (reference sequence). This CDR3 has 15 amino acids. CDR3 region: CASSFRQNSNQPQHF. CDR3 sequence (DNA): TGTGCCAGCAGTTTTCGTCAGAATAGCAATCAGCCCCAGCATTTT.

J is TRBJ2-1 and V is TRBV29-1, with 11 bases matching TRBD2. Germline V gene lookup returns CDR1 SQVTM and CDR2 ANQGSEA. Losses at the gene ends were 7 bases for V and 3 bases for J; bases not matched to a gene: 5. The length of the CDR3 is 14 residues. The CDR3 DNA reads as TGCAGCGCTACGGGACTAGCGGACTACAATGAGCAGTTCTTC. Translated: CSATGLADYNEQFF.

Remarks on this clone: A junction end diverges from the germline sequence, so it may reflect a read error. V is TRBV13 and J is TRBJ2-7, with D possibly TRBD2 on 5 matching bases. The germline V gene has CDR1 PRHDT and CDR2 FYEKMQ (reference sequence). The CDR3 spans 13 residues. CDR3 sequence: CASSLERSYVQYF. The DNA of the CDR3 is TGTGCCAGCAGCTTAGAGCGGTCCTACGTGCAGTACTTC.

This clone was recorded a few times. The chain carries TRBV19 and TRBJ1-2; tentative D call: TRBD1 (5 bases). This CDR3 is 15 amino acids long. Trimming shortened V by 4 bases and J by 6 bases, and 18 bases separated the two germline ends. Germline lookup yields CDR1 LNHDA and CDR2 SQIVND (reference sequence). This chain's CDR3 is CASSTLAARGNGYTF. In nucleotides, the CDR3 is TGTGCCAGTAGTACTCTCGCAGCTCGGGGGAATGGCTACACCTTC.

The rearrangement links TRBV2 to TRBJ1-2; possibly TRBD1 for D (6 bases). Germline values: CDR1 SNHLY, CDR2 FYNNEI. This CDR3 has 13 residues. Trimming took 7 bases from V and 4 from J, leaving 13 bases between them. The CDR3 DNA reads TGTGCCAGCATTACCGACAGGTTCTATGGCTACACCTTC. Its translation: CASITDRFYGYTF.

This CDR3 is CASSPNQAGADTQYF. The CDR3 nucleotides read TGTGCCAGCTCACCGAATCAAGCGGGCGCAGATACGCAGTATTTT. The chain employs TRBV18 and TRBJ2-3; the D gene is possibly TRBD2 (6 bases). Trimming took off 3 bases at V and 4 bases at J, with 14 bases between the two ends. Germline V lookup: CDR1 KGHSH, CDR2 LQKENI. The CDR3 totals 15 residues.

The chain couples TRBV27 to TRBJ2-7, with unresolved D. Looked up from germline, CDR1 is MNHEY and CDR2 is SMNVEV (reference sequence). The CDR3 extends over 14 amino acids. V lost 1 base and J 1 base, leaving 8 bases between the germline ends. The CDR3 sequence is CASSLFPGSYEQYF. The CDR3 DNA is TGTGCCAGCAGTTTATTCCCGGGTTCCTACGAGCAGTACTTC.

The V gene is TRBV7-9, the J gene TRBJ2-7, with TRBD2 identical over 12 bases. The CDR3 contains 19 residues. Germline lookup yields CDR1 SEHNR and CDR2 FQNEAQ (reference sequence). Germline trimming cut 4 bases from V and 2 bases from J; bases unmatched to any gene: 15. The CDR3 DNA is TGTGCCAGCAGCTCCGGAGAACCGGGGACTAGCGGGTCCGCCTACGAGCAGTACTTC. It codes for CASSSGEPGTSGSAYEQYF.

The gene calls are TRBV7-6 and TRBJ2-5; D may be TRBD1 (6 bases). Trimming removed 1 base from V and 4 bases from J, with 13 bases in between. The CDR3 covers 15 residues. The germline V gene has CDR1 SGHVS and CDR2 FNYEAQ. The DNA of the CDR3 is TGTGCCAGCAGCTTAGGGGACAATTTTAGAGAGACCCAGTACTTC. Protein product: CASSLGDNFRETQYF.

The rearrangement links TRBV12-5 to TRBJ2-7; 9 bases line up with TRBD1. Per the germline V gene, CDR1 is LGHNT and CDR2 is FRNRAP. Losses at the gene ends were 5 bases for V and 1 base for J; bases not matched to a gene: 6. This CDR3 is 15 amino acids long. The CDR3 protein is CASGPGQGLSYEQYF. The CDR3 nucleotides are TGTGCTAGTGGTCCGGGACAGGGTTTATCCTACGAGCAGTACTTC.

This clone has only one observation. This chain joins TRBV19 and TRBJ2-7, with D perhaps TRBD2 (7 bases). From germline, CDR1 is LNHDA and CDR2 SQIVND (reference sequence). This CDR3 has 11 residues. Trimming pared 9 bases from V and 11 bases from J, leaving 17 bases between. The CDR3 loop is CARGGGEYKYF. The CDR3 bases are TGTGCCAGGGGAGGGGGGGAGTATAAGTACTTC.

The chain combines TRBV9 with TRBJ1-3, with D possibly being TRBD1 (6 bases). Germline CDR1 reads SGDLS; CDR2 reads YYNGEE. V was cut by 3 bases and J by 4 bases, with 14 bases left in between. CDR3 length: 15 amino acids. CDR3 sequence reads: CASSAQGSSGNTIYF. CDR3 sequence (DNA): TGTGCCAGCAGCGCACAGGGAAGTTCAGGAAACACCATATATTTT.

This chain connects TRBV4-1 to TRBJ1-1; D might be TRBD1 (5 bases). The germline V gene has CDR1 MGHRA and CDR2 YSYEKL. The CDR3 spans 18 residues. Trimming took off 2 bases at V and 0 bases at J, with 19 bases between the two ends. Here the CDR3 reads CASSQQGLTGSMNTEAFF. The CDR3 DNA sequence: TGCGCCAGCAGCCAACAGGGATTGACGGGCTCGATGAACACTGAAGCTTTCTTT.

The rearrangement uses TRBV5-8 and TRBJ2-3; 7 nucleotides agree with TRBD1. Germline trimming cut 4 bases from V and 4 bases from J; bases unmatched to any gene: 3. Per germline, CDR1 SGHTS and CDR2 YDEGEE. This CDR3 has 13 residues. Written as DNA, the CDR3 is TGTGCCAGCAGCGGTAGGGGGCCAGATACGCAGTATTTT. Protein: CASSGRGPDTQYF.

This chain uses TRBV7-2 with TRBJ2-7, with TRBD1 identical over 10 bases. Germline CDR1 SGHTA, CDR2 FQGNSA. This CDR3 region has 14 residues. Losses at the gene ends were 2 bases for V and 4 bases for J; bases not matched to a gene: 2. Here the CDR3 DNA reads TGTGCCAGCAGCTTATTGGGACAGGGGTACGAGCAGTACTTC. It specifies CASSLLGQGYEQYF. The full variable domain, in which reference TRBV7-2 and TRBJ2-7 provide the parts outside the CDR3, is GAGVSQSPSNKVTEKGKDVELRCDPISGHTALYWYRQSLGQGLEFLIYFQGNSAPDKSGLPSDRFSAERTGGSVSTLTIQRTQQEDSAVYLCASSLLGQGYEQYFGPGTRLTVT.

The V call is TRBV28, the J call TRBJ2-1; D unclear. Between the trimmed V and J ends, which lost 4 bases and 10 bases, there was a span of 17 bases. The CDR3 contains 14 residues. CDR1 and CDR2 (germline): MDHEN, SYDVKM. In DNA form, the CDR3 reads TGTGCCAGCAGTTCCTCCTCGATGAGTTACGAGCAGTTCTTC. Translated, it gives CASSSSSMSYEQFF.

This clone was recorded once. This chain connects TRBV7-8 to TRBJ2-7, with D possibly being TRBD2 (6 bases). Trimming left V 1 base short and J 2 bases short, with 12 bases between. This CDR3 contains 15 residues. In germline, CDR1 is SGHVS, CDR2 FQNEAQ. CDR3 sequence (DNA): TGTGCCAGCAGCTTAGTCGGGGGACCCACCTACGAGCAGTACTTC. Protein product: CASSLVGGPTYEQYF.

This clone appeared a single time. J is TRBJ2-3 and V is TRBV6-4, with 9 bases that match TRBD2. CDR1 is MRHNA, CDR2 SNTAGT, per germline. Losses at the gene ends were 5 bases for V and 2 bases for J; bases not matched to a gene: 5. The CDR3 sequence is 15 residues long. CDR3 in DNA: TGTGCCAGCAGTTCCATAGCGGGGGACACAGATACGCAGTATTTT. This encodes CASSSIAGDTDTQYF.